This T cell receptor beta chain was identified in a study of T cell responses to AZD1222 COVID-19 vaccine. Clones were read by immunoSEQ multiplex PCR, and TCRdb kept only the in-frame ones, dropping some. The sample has approximately 200,000 clones; approximately 95% are singletons. CDR3 length equals 16 residues. Germline V gene sequence: CDR1 MNHEY, CDR2 SVGAGI. Trimming removed 0 bases from V and 7 bases from J; junction bases left unmatched: 9. The sequence came from an adult who received the AZD1222 COVID-19 vaccine. Source: peripheral blood, taken 28 days after the second AZD1222 dose. The V and J genes are TRBV6-5 and TRBJ1-2, with 9 bases that match TRBD1. CDR3 region: CASSYSGTGNLRGYTF. DNA of the CDR3: TGTGCCAGCAGTTACTCCGGGACAGGGAATCTCCGTGGCTACACCTTC.